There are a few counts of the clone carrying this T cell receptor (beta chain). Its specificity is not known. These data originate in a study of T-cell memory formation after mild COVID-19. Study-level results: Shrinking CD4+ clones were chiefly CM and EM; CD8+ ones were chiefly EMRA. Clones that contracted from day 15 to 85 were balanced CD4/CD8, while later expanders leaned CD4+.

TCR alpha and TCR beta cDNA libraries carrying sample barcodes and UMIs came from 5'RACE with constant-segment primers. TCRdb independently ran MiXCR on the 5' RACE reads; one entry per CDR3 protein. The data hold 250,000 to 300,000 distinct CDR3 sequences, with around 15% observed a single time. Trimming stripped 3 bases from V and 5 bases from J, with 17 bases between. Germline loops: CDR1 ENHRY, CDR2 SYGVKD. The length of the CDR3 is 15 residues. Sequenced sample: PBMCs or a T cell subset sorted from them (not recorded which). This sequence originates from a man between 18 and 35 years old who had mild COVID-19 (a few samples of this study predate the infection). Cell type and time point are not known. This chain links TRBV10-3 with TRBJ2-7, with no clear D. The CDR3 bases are TGTGCCATCAGTGACCCTGACCCCGTTCGAAACGAGCAGTACTTC. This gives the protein CAISDPDPVRNEQYF.